This T cell receptor (beta chain) was identified during a study of metastatic and nonmetastatic thyroid tumors. The wider study: Repertoires from blood and tumor or nodule tissue of malignant and benign thyroid patients were compared.

A few counts support this clone. Its antigen is unidentified. Trimming removed 0 bases at V and 2 bases at J, with 9 bases between. CDR1 SGHNT and CDR2 YYREEE come from the germline V gene (reference sequence). The CDR3 is made up of 15 amino acids. General study points: In blood and tumor, TCR beta diversity was reportedly significantly higher in malignant thyroid tumors than in benign nodules.

In the study's own analysis: It was from CDR3 differences across clinicopathological groups that a distant-metastasis classifier for papillary thyroid cancer was built. MiXCR was used by TCRdb to re-call the PCR reads. The V and J calls, along with clone size, are taken from TCRdb and not from the paper's own processing. The sample has about 20,000 clones, around 28% seen once. All patients were treatment-naive before thyroid surgery. The chain employs TRBV5-4 and TRBJ2-1; D not resolved. The sequence derives from a male donor with papillary thyroid cancer or a benign thyroid nodule (not recorded which). Some clones in this sample may be carry-over from other donors' samples. The sample taken for sequencing was tumor tissue. In DNA form, the CDR3 reads TGTGCCAGCAGCTTGGGGCATCCCGCCTACAATGAGCAGTTCTTC. Its translation: CASSLGHPAYNEQFF.